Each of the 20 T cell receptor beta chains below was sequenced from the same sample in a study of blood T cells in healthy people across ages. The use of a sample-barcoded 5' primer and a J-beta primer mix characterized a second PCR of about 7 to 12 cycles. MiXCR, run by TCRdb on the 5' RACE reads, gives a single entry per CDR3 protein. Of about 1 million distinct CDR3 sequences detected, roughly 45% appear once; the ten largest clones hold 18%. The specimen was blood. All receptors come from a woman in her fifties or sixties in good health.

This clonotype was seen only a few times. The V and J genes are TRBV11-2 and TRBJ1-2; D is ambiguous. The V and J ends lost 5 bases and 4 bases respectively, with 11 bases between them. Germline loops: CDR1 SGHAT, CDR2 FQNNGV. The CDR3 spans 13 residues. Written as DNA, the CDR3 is TGTGCCAGCAGCCCCACACGGGGCTATGGCTACACCTTC. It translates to CASSPTRGYGYTF.

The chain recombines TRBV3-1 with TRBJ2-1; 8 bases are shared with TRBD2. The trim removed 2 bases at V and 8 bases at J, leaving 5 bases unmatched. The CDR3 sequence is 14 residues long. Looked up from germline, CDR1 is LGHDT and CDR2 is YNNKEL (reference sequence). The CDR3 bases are TGTGCCAGCAGCCAATCGGGGGGGCCTTATGAGCAGTTCTTC. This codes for CASSQSGGPYEQFF.

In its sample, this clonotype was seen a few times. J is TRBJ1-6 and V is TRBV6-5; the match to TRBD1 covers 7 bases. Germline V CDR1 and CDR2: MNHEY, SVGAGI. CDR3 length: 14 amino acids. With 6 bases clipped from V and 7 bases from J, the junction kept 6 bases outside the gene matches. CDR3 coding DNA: TGTGCCAGCAGGATACGGGACAGCAATTCACCCCTCCACTTT. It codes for CASRIRDSNSPLHF.

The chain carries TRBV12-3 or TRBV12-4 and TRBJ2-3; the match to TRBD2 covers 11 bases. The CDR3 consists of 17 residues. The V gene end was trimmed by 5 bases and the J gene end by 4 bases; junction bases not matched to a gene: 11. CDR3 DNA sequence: TGTGCCAGCAGTCCCGAACTAGCGGGAGTGGTAGCAGATACGCAGTATTTT. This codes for CASSPELAGVVADTQYF.

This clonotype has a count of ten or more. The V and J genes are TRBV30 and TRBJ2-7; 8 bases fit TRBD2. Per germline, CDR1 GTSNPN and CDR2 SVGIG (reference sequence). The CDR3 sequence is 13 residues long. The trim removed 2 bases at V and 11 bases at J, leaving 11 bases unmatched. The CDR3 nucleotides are TGTGCCTGGAGTCTCTCCGGGGGGGTAATCAAGTACTTC. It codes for CAWSLSGGVIKYF.

CDR3 coding DNA: TGTGCCAGCAGAAAGACTAGCGGGAGTTACGAGCAGTACTTC. This gives the protein CASRKTSGSYEQYF. J is TRBJ2-7 and V is TRBV27; 12 bases are shared with TRBD2. The CDR3 totals 14 residues. The V segment lost 6 bases and the J segment 4 bases; nucleotides outside the gene matches: 4. Germline CDR1 is MNHEY and CDR2 is SMNVEV (reference sequence).

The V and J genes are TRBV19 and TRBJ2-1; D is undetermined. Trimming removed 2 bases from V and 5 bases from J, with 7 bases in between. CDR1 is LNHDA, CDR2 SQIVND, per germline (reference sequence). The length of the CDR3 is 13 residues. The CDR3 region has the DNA TGTGCCAGTAGTATAAGCAATAACAATGAGCAGTTCTTC. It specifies CASSISNNNEQFF.

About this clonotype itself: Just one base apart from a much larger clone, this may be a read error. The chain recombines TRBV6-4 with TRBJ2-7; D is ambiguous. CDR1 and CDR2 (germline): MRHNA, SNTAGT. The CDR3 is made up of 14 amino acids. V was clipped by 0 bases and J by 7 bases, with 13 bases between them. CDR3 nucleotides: TGTGCCAGCAGTGACTCGGGCTTGGGGAATGAGCAGTACTTC. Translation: CASSDSGLGNEQYF.

CDR3 amino acids: CSARASGLLEQYF. In DNA, the CDR3 is TGCAGTGCTAGAGCTTCAGGGCTTTTGGAGCAGTACTTC. The genes are TRBV20-1 and TRBJ2-5; D possibly corresponds to TRBD1 (5 bases). Per germline, CDR1 DFQATT and CDR2 SNEGSKA (reference sequence). This CDR3 is built from 13 residues. V shed 1 base and J shed 11 bases, with 17 bases lying between them.

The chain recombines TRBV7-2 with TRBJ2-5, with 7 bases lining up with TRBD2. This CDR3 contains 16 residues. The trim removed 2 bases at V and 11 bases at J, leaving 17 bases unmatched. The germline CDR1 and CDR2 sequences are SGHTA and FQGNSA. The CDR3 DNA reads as TGTGCCAGCAGCTTATTCTCTAGCGGAGCATACAATGAGCAGTACTTC. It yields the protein CASSLFSSGAYNEQYF.

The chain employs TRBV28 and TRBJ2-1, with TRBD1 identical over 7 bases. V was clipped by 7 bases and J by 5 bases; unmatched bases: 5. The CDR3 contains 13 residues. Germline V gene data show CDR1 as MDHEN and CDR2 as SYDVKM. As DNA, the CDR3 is TGTGCCAGCACCCGAGGGGGCCACAATGAGCAGTTCTTC. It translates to CASTRGGHNEQFF.

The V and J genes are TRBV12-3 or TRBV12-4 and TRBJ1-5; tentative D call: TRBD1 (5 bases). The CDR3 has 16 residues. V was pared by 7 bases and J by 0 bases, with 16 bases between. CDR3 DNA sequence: TGTGCCAGCATGTCAGGGACTATTTATAGCAATCAGCCCCAGCATTTT. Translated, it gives CASMSGTIYSNQPQHF.

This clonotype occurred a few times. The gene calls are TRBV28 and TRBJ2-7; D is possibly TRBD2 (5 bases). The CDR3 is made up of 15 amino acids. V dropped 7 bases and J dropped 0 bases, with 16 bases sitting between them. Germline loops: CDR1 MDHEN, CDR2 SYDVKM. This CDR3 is CASTPGLLISYEQYF. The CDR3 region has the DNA TGTGCCAGCACCCCCGGACTGCTAATCTCCTACGAGCAGTACTTC.

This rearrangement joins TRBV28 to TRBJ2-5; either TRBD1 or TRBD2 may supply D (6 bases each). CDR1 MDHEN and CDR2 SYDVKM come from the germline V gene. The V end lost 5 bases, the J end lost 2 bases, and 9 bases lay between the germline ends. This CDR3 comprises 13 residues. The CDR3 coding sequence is TGTGCCAGCAGTACAGGGAGGCAAGAGACCCAGTACTTC. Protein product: CASSTGRQETQYF.

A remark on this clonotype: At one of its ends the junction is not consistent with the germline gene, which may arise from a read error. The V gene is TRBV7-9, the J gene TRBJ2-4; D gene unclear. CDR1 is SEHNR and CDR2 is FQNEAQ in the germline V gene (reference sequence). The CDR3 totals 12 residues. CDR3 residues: CASSLGKNSQYF. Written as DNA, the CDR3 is TGTGCCAGCAGCTTGGGAAAAAACAGTCAGTACTTC.

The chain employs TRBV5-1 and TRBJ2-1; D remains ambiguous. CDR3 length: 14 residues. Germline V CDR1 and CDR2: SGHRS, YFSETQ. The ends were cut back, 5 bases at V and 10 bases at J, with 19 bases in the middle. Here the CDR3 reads CASSISDGAYEQFF. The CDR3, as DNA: TGCGCCAGCAGTATCTCAGACGGTGCCTACGAGCAGTTCTTC. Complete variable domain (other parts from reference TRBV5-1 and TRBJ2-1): KAGVTQTPRYLIKTRGQQVTLSCSPISGHRSVSWYQQTPGQGLQFLFEYFSETQRNKGNFPGRFSGRQFSNSRSEMNVSTLELGDSALYLCASSISDGAYEQFFGPGTRLTVL.

CDR3 region: CASRGSTNGYTF. The DNA for the CDR3 is TGTGCCAGCAGGGGATCTACTAATGGCTACACCTTC. This chain links TRBV2 with TRBJ1-2; D ambiguous. In germline, CDR1 is SNHLY, CDR2 FYNNEI. This CDR3 is built from 12 residues. V was pared by 6 bases and J by 6 bases, with 11 bases between.

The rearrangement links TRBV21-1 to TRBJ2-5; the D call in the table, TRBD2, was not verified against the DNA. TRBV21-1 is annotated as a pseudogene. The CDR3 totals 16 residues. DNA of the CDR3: TGTGCCAGCTCCCAACGGATCGCTAGCGGGAAAGAGACCCAGTACTTC. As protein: CASSQRIASGKETQYF.

CDR3 DNA sequence: TGTGCCAGCAGCTTAGCCTATCACAGAGATCCGGTCACCGGGGAGCTGTTTTTT. This gives the protein CASSLAYHRDPVTGELFF. The chain couples TRBV7-8 to TRBJ2-2; D gene unclear. This CDR3 is built from 18 residues. V was pared by 0 bases and J by 4 bases, with 18 bases between. Germline CDR1 and CDR2: SGHVS and FQNEAQ.

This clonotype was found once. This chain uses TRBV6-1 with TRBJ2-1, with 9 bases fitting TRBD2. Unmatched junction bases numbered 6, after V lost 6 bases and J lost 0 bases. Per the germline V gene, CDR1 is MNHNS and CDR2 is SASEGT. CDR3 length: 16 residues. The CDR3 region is CASRPNSGSSYNEQFF. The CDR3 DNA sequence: TGTGCCAGCAGGCCAAATAGCGGGAGCTCCTACAATGAGCAGTTCTTC.